This is a list of T cell receptor beta chains from one sample in a study of T-cell memory formation after mild COVID-19. MiXCR, run by TCRdb on the 5' RACE reads, gives a single entry per CDR3 protein. The sample consists of hundreds of thousands of distinct CDR3 sequences, approximately 24% of them appearing once. What was sequenced was PBMCs or a T cell subset sorted from them (not recorded which). The receptors originated from an adult woman who had mild COVID-19 (a few samples of this study predate the infection). Cell type and time point are not known. CDR3s include the opening cysteine and the closing phenylalanine or tryptophan. D genes are given only for firm matches. Only part of the rows carry a size: once, few, many, or a class if the clone is expanded.

clone_size | d_call | j_call | v_call | cdr3_nt | cdr3_aa
few | TRBD2 | TRBJ2-5 | TRBV28 | TGTGCCGGGGGGTCTGGAGGGGAGGGAGAAGAGACCCAGTACTTC | CAGGSGGEGEETQYF
NA | NA | TRBJ2-7 | TRBV11-2 | TGTGCCAGCAGCTCCCAGGGAGGGGGATACGAGCAGTACTTC | CASSSQGGGYEQYF
few | NA | TRBJ1-4 | TRBV2 | TGTGCCAGCAGTTACAACATTAATGAAAAACTGTTTTTT | CASSYNINEKLFF
NA | NA | TRBJ2-4 | TRBV9 | TGTGCCAGCAGCGTAGAGGGCACCGCCAAAAACATTCAGTACTTC | CASSVEGTAKNIQYF
few | NA | TRBJ2-1 | TRBV7-9 | TGTGCCAGCAGCTTACTTGGGGAGGTGGCCAGTGAGCAGTTCTTC | CASSLLGEVASEQFF
few | TRBD2 | TRBJ2-3 | TRBV7-3 | TGTGCCAGCAGCCCGATCAGTAACTACGGGACTAGCGGGTCCACAGATACGCAGTATTTT | CASSPISNYGTSGSTDTQYF
NA | NA | TRBJ2-1 | TRBV28 | TGTGCCAGCAAAAGGATAGCGGCCAGCTCCTACAATGAGCAGTTCTTC | CASKRIAASSYNEQFF
few | NA | TRBJ1-3 | TRBV20-1 | TGCAGTGCTGAAGGGACGCAAGACTCTGGAAACACCATATATTTT | CSAEGTQDSGNTIYF
NA | NA | TRBJ1-1 | TRBV19 | TGTGCCAGTAGTATGGAGGTGGGACACTCTGAAGCTTTCTTT | CASSMEVGHSEAFF
NA | TRBD2 | TRBJ2-1 | TRBV4-1 | TGCGCCAGCAGCCAAGAGGGACTAGCTACCATCTACAATGAGCAGTTCTTC | CASSQEGLATIYNEQFF
NA | NA | TRBJ2-7 | TRBV7-2 | TGTGCCAGCAGCTTAGCTAGGGCAGATAAGTACTTC | CASSLARADKYF
NA | NA | TRBJ2-4 | TRBV29-1 | TGCAGCGCCCAAGCTAGTATCGAGCCTAGCCCGAAAAACATTCAGTACTTC | CSAQASIEPSPKNIQYF
NA | TRBD1 | TRBJ1-2 | TRBV7-2 | TGTGCCAGCAGCTTGAAGACAGGGCCCTATGGCTACACCTTC | CASSLKTGPYGYTF
NA | NA | TRBJ2-5 | TRBV6-5 | TGTGCCAGCAGTTACACGGACAATGAAGAGACCCAGTACTTC | CASSYTDNEETQYF
NA | NA | TRBJ2-2 | TRBV5-4 | TGTGCCAGCAGCTTGAGTAGTGACACCGGGGAGCTGTTTTTT | CASSLSSDTGELFF
NA | NA | TRBJ1-5 | TRBV7-8 | TGTGCCAGCAGCTTAGGGGGGTTGGAGCCCCAGCATTTT | CASSLGGLEPQHF
NA | TRBD2 | TRBJ2-7 | TRBV6-5 | TGTGCCAGCTGGGTAGCGGGCACCTACGAGCAGTACTTC | CASWVAGTYEQYF
NA | NA | TRBJ1-1 | TRBV11-1 | TGTGCCAGCAGCTTGCTCTCGACAGTCGAAGCTTTCTTT | CASSLLSTVEAFF
NA | TRBD2 | TRBJ2-1 | TRBV18 | TGTGCCAGCTCACCACCGATGGGGTTTCTAGCGGAGACCTACAATGAGCAGTTCTTC | CASSPPMGFLAETYNEQFF
NA | NA | TRBJ1-4 | TRBV6-1 | TGTGCCAGCGCGAAAGGGGTAGAAAAACTGTTTTTT | CASAKGVEKLFF
few | TRBD2 | TRBJ2-1 | TRBV24-1 | TGTGCCACCAGCGGGACTAGCGGGAGACTCGCGAATGACAATGAGCAGTTCTTC | CATSGTSGRLANDNEQFF
many | TRBD1 | TRBJ2-1 | TRBV27 | TGTGCCAGCAGGAGGGGGCGCAAGTCCTACAATGAGCAGTTCTTC | CASRRGRKSYNEQFF
few | TRBD2 | TRBJ2-7 | TRBV6-5 | TGTGCCAGCAGTTACGGGGCGGGAGTGGCCTACGAGCAGTACTTC | CASSYGAGVAYEQYF
few | NA | TRBJ1-1 | TRBV15 | TGTGCCACCAGAACAGAGATCGGTAGGGCTTTCTTT | CATRTEIGRAFF
NA | NA | TRBJ2-6 | TRBV13 | TGTGCCAGCAGCATTGTGGGACGGTACTCTGGGGCCAACGTCCTGACTTTC | CASSIVGRYSGANVLTF
NA | NA | TRBJ1-2 | TRBV5-1 | TGCGCCAGCAGCTGGGACGGACCTAGAGCCCACTATGGCTACACCTTC | CASSWDGPRAHYGYTF
few | TRBD1 | TRBJ1-2 | TRBV5-1 | TGCGCCAGCAGCCCGGGGACAGGGAGGGAAGGCTACACCTTC | CASSPGTGREGYTF
NA | NA | TRBJ2-2 | TRBV7-8 | TGTGCCAGCAGCTTAAGTGCGTTACAGATTACCGGGGAGCTGTTTTTT | CASSLSALQITGELFF
few | TRBD2 | TRBJ2-3 | TRBV6-2/TRBV6-3 | TGTGCCAGCAGTACCTTAGCGGGACGTAACACAGATACGCAGTATTTT | CASSTLAGRNTDTQYF
NA | TRBD2 | TRBJ2-1 | TRBV24-1 | TGTGCCACCAGTGATGGGACTAACTACAATGAGCAGTTCTTC | CATSDGTNYNEQFF
NA | NA | TRBJ1-5 | TRBV12-3/TRBV12-4 | TGTGCCAGCAGGTGGAGTTATAGCAATCAGCCCCAGCATTTT | CASRWSYSNQPQHF
NA | TRBD2 | TRBJ2-7 | TRBV2 | TGTGCCAGCAGTCCCGGGACTAGCGGTGTATACGAGCAGTACTTC | CASSPGTSGVYEQYF